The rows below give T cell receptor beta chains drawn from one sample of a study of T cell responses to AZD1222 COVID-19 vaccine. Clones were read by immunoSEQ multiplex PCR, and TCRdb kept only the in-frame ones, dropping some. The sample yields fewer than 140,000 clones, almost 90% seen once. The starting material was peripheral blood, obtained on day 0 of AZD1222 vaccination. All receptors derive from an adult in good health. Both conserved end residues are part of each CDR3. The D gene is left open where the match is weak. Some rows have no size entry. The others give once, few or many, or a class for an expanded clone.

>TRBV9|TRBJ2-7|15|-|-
TGTGCCAGCAGCGTAGGAGGGAGCAGGGTGGGCGAGCAGTACTTC
CASSVGGSRVGEQYF
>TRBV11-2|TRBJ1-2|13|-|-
TGTGCCAGCAGCTTAGGGACAAACTATGGCTACACCTTC
CASSLGTNYGYTF
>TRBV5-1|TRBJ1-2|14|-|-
TGCGCCAGCGACTCCGGACTGGGAAACTATGGCTACACCTTC
CASDSGLGNYGYTF
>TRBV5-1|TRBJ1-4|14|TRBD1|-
TGCGCCAGCAGCCCAGGACAGGGGACTGAAAAACTGTTTTTT
CASSPGQGTEKLFF
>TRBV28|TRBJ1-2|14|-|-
TGTGCCAGCAGTTTGCCAGGGGTGGACTATGGCTACACCTTC
CASSLPGVDYGYTF
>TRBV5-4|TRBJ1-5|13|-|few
TGTGCCAGCAGCTTGAATTGGGAGCAGCCCCAGCATTTT
CASSLNWEQPQHF
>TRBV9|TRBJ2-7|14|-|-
TGTGCCAGCAGCACAACGGGACTCTCCTACGAGCAGTACTTC
CASSTTGLSYEQYF
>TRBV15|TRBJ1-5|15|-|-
TGTGCCACCAGCAGAGAGTACAGGGAGGGTCAGCCCCAGCATTTT
CATSREYREGQPQHF
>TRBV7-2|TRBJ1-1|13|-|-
TGTGCCAGCAGCCCTTACAGGGTGGCTGAAGCTTTCTTT
CASSPYRVAEAFF
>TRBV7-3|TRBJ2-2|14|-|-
TGTGCCAGCAGCACTAACACGAACACCGGGGAGCTGTTTTTT
CASSTNTNTGELFF